Listed below are T cell receptor beta chains from one sample, sequenced in a study of spatial heterogeneity in lung cancer. MiXCR was run by TCRdb on the 5' RACE reads, yielding one entry per CDR3 protein. Of about 52,000 distinct CDR3 sequences listed, around 7.7% are singletons. Source: PBMCs, taken at follow-up. The receptors originated from a female donor with early-stage non-small cell lung cancer. Both conserved end residues are part of each CDR3. Each record gives: CDR3 protein, CDR3 DNA, CDR3 length, D gene, J gene, V gene, clone size. A D gene is named only where the DNA matches it firmly. The size of a clone is reported for some rows only, either as once, few or many, or as a class for expanded clones.

CASSLAGVNQPQHF,TGTGCCAGCAGCTTGGCAGGGGTCAATCAGCCCCAGCATTTT,14,.,TRBJ1-5,TRBV5-6,many
CASSEDPRGQLSYEQYF,TGTGCCAGCAGTGAAGATCCTCGGGGGCAACTCTCCTACGAGCAGTACTTC,17,.,TRBJ2-7,TRBV25-1,few
CSARDQGAVYNEQFF,TGCAGTGCTAGAGATCAAGGGGCAGTTTACAATGAGCAGTTCTTC,15,.,TRBJ2-1,TRBV20-1,.
CASSYLAGGLGDTQYF,TGTGCCAGCAGCTATTTAGCGGGGGGGCTGGGAGATACGCAGTATTTT,16,TRBD2,TRBJ2-3,TRBV7-2,few
CASRSPPGETQYF,TGTGCCAGCAGGTCCCCTCCTGGGGAGACCCAGTACTTC,13,.,TRBJ2-5,TRBV7-2,.
CASSELGKGNTIYF,TGCGCCAGCAGTGAGTTGGGGAAAGGAAACACCATATATTTT,14,.,TRBJ1-3,TRBV10-2,few
CATKRGAHEQFF,TGTGCCACCAAGCGGGGGGCGCATGAGCAGTTCTTC,12,TRBD2,TRBJ2-1,TRBV13,few
CAGYNLPPYEQYF,TGTGCCGGTTACAATCTTCCTCCCTACGAGCAGTACTTC,13,.,TRBJ2-7,TRBV27,many
CSAFTGGPQPQHF,TGCAGTGCTTTTACAGGGGGGCCTCAGCCCCAGCATTTT,13,TRBD1,TRBJ1-5,TRBV20-1,many
CSARAGDSSAYEQYF,TGCAGTGCTAGAGCGGGAGACAGTTCGGCCTACGAGCAGTACTTC,15,.,TRBJ2-7,TRBV20-1,many
CASSLGAGPETQYF,TGTGCCAGCAGCTTAGGTGCAGGGCCGGAGACCCAGTACTTC,14,.,TRBJ2-5,TRBV7-9,many
CASRPAGGIVGSPLHF,TGTGCCAGCAGACCTGCTGGGGGAATAGTCGGTTCACCCCTCCACTTT,16,.,TRBJ1-6,TRBV12-3/TRBV12-4,many
CASSLQGLAQYF,TGTGCCAGCAGCCTCCAGGGTTTGGCCCAGTACTTC,12,.,TRBJ2-5,TRBV11-1,many
CASSVDLAKNIQYF,TGTGCCAGCAGCGTAGATTTAGCCAAAAACATTCAGTACTTC,14,.,TRBJ2-4,TRBV7-2,many
CATGPRDRGADTQYF,TGTGCCACCGGACCCCGGGACAGAGGGGCGGATACGCAGTATTTT,15,TRBD1,TRBJ2-3,TRBV24-1,many